This T cell receptor (beta chain) was documented in a study of regulatory T cells in long-lasting Graves disease. According to the study, TCR beta libraries were built with iRepertoire HTBI primers and CDR3-region Arm-PCR. TCRdb called the multiplex PCR reads again in MiXCR, with one record for every CDR3 protein. The sample yields approximately 690,000 distinct CDR3 sequences, about 30% seen once. Time point indicated: persistent/refractory GD, antithyroid drugs over 5 years with positive TRAb. With RNA extracted from PBMCs as input, the TCR library was made. The germline V gene has CDR1 SQVTM and CDR2 ANQGSEA. The length of the CDR3 is 11 residues. Trimming shortened V by 5 bases and J by 1 base, and 5 bases separated the two germline ends.

This TCR derives from a female donor with Graves disease. The material sequenced was peripheral blood mononuclear cells (PBMCs), taken when the disease was refractory, from a patient treated with antithyroid drugs. The chain is built from TRBV29-1 and TRBJ1-1; D not resolved. This chain's CDR3 is CSVQWNTEAFF. The CDR3 coding sequence is TGCAGCGTTCAGTGGAACACTGAAGCTTTCTTT.